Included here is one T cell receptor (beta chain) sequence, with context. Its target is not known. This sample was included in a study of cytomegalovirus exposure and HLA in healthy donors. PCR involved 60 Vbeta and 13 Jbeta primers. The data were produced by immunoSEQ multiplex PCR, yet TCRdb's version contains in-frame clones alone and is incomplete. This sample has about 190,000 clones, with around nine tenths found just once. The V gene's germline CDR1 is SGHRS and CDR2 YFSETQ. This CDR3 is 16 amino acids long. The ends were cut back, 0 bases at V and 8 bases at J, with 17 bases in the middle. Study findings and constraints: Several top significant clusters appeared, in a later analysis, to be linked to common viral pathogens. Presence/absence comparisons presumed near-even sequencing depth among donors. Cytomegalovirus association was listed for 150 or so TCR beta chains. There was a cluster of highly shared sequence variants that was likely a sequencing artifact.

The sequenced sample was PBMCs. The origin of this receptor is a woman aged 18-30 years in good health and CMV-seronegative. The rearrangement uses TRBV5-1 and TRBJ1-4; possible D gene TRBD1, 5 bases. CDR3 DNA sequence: TGCGCCAGCAGCTTGGGCGGGAGGGGAGAATTGGAAAAACTGTTTTTT. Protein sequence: CASSLGGRGELEKLFF. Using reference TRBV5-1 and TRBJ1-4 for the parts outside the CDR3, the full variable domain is KAGVTQTPRYLIKTRGQQVTLSCSPISGHRSVSWYQQTPGQGLQFLFEYFSETQRNKGNFPGRFSGRQFSNSRSEMNVSTLELGDSALYLCASSLGGRGELEKLFFGSGTQLSVL.